This T cell receptor (beta chain) came from a study of Ad26.COV2.S vaccination and SARS-CoV-2 variants. Study-level points and caveats: The placebo group had lower spike-specific TCR breadth than the vaccine recipients did.

Assay: immunoSEQ multiplex PCR; the TCRdb copy retains only in-frame clones and omits some. The sample has over 350,000 clones, roughly nine tenths seen once. With regard to this clone: Its antigen is unknown. In the same sample, other DNA sequences code for this CDR3.

This CDR3 is 16 amino acids long. Germline loops: CDR1 SGHTA, CDR2 FQGNSA. V was clipped by 3 bases and J by 6 bases; unmatched bases: 4. Specified treatment: 15 to 20 received Ad26.COV2.S at low or high dose, single or two shots; 5 received placebo; per-sample allocation not given. The samples date from day 63 after the first vaccine or placebo injection. Within Boston, the person who donated was an adult of 18-55 years. The J gene is TRBJ2-3, the V gene TRBV7-2, with 15 bases identical to TRBD2. This sequence originates from a person aged 18 to 65 who received the Ad26.COV2.S COVID-19 vaccine or a placebo. Source: peripheral blood, taken in a trial of Ad26.COV2.S vaccine versus placebo. DNA for the CDR3: TGTGCCAGCAGCTTGGGACTAGCGGGGGGTCAGGATACGCAGTATTTT. Residues: CASSLGLAGGQDTQYF.